A selection of T cell receptor beta chains follows, all from one sample in a study of a mutant IDH1 vaccine in newly diagnosed glioma. No antigen has been assigned to these receptors. The protocol was immunoSEQ multiplex PCR, while the TCRdb copy is restricted to in-frame clones and leaves out a portion. The sample records tens of thousands of clones, over 75% being singletons. The sample was PBMCs, taken from a glioma patient whose treatment included an IDH1 peptide vaccine. The receptors were gathered from a man younger than 30 with glioma. CDR3s leave out the opening cysteine and the closing phenylalanine or tryptophan. The order of the fields is clone size, V gene, CDR3 protein. Not all rows give a size; the values are once, few, many and, for expanded clones, a class.

NA,TRBV6-6,ASSPWGSNKNIQY
NA,TRBV7-9,ASSFPSSGSSTYEQY
NA,TRBV30,AWSLGSGANVLT
NA,TRBV9,ASSVGTVNEKLF
NA,TRBV7-8,ASSPSRTGEAF
NA,TRBV5-6,ASSLEGGGEAF
once,TRBV6-6,ASSWTSGGVTDTQY
NA,TRBV18,ASSPPVNPNTEAF
NA,TRBV4-3,ASSQDRHQGVDNSPLH
NA,TRBV5-6,ASSGQGNEQF
NA,TRBV9,ASSSGLAGETQY
NA,TRBV4-3,ASSQGWDRSSYNEQF
NA,TRBV13,ASSSLGTAVTNTEAF
few,TRBV19,ASSPPGLRTEQY
NA,TRBV9,ASSTTGSGYT
NA,TRBV6-5,ASNSRGAGTDTQY
NA,TRBV19,ASKGTPRLNTGELF
NA,TRBV19,ASSLLDRNTEAF
NA,TRBV25-1,ASSEMGINYGYT
NA,TRBV7-2,ASSSHPGGNTGELF
NA,TRBV10-3,AIREGQEYSGNTIY
NA,TRBV5-5,ASSLGDVGGTKYEQY
NA,TRBV30,AWRGPPGDSYNEQF
NA,TRBV7-9,ASAARTPYNSPLH
once,TRBV4-2,ASSQDYRGKPNTIY
once,TRBV7-9,ASSSRRARVYGYT
once,TRBV5-6,ASSNGGPINTEAF
NA,TRBV19,ASTPREGGNYGYT
NA,TRBV28,ASSLLRQGRYQETQY
NA,TRBV19,ASSFSTYRANEQY
NA,TRBV7-9,ASSQPLDGTVKETQY
NA,TRBV5-1,ASSLGTFEQY
NA,TRBV5-1,ASKPHRSRDTQY
NA,TRBV2,ASSARTPLNSGNTIY
once,TRBV7-8,ASSLARWDRELAAGANVLT
NA,TRBV6-6,ATHDETIKRYEQY
NA,TRBV4-1,ASSPRTGPYNEQF
NA,TRBV9,ASSVEGSGSYEQY
NA,TRBV6-1,ASGEMSSYEQY
NA,TRBV5-6,ASSFGQGNQPQH
once,TRBV7-9,ATNEQY
NA,TRBV4-1,ASSQVGGGGLN
NA,TRBV7-2,ASSPGASPYEQY
NA,TRBV4-2,ASSQDTGGPSSGANVLT
NA,TRBV30,ASKGQGVYGELF
once,TRBV7-9,ASDVGVGNTIY
NA,TRBV7-2,ASSSGTGELF
once,TRBV5-4,ASSRDRGLNYGYT
NA,TRBV29-1,SVRRPGKNIQY
NA,TRBV27,ASSFDGYTGELF
few,TRBV4-2,ASSQAGQSGYT